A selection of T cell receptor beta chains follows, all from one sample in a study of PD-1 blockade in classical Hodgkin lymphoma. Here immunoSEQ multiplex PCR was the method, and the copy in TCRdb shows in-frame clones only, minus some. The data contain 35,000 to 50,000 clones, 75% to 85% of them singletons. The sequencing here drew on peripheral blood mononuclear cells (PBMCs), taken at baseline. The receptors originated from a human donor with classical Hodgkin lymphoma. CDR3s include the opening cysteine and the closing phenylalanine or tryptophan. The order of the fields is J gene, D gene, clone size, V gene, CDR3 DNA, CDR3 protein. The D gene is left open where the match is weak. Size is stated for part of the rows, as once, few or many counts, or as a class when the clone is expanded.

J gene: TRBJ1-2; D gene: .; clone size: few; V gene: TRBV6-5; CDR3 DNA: TGTGCCAGCAGTTACTCGGGACACTATGGCTACACCTTC; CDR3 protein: CASSYSGHYGYTF
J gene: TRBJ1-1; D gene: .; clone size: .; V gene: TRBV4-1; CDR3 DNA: TGCGCCAGCAACCCTCAGGATTCGCGGACTGAAGCTTTCTTT; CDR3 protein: CASNPQDSRTEAFF
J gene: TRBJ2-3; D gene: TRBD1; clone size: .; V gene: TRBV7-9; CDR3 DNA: TGTGCCAGCAGCCTGAGGGACAGGGGGACAGATACGCAGTATTTT; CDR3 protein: CASSLRDRGTDTQYF
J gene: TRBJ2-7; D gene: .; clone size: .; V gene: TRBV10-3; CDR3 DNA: TGTGCCATCAGTGAGTCCCGGGACGAGCAGTACTTC; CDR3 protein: CAISESRDEQYF
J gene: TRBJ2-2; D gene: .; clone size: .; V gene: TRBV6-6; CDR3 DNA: TGTGCCAGCACCCTTGGCTTCGGGGAGCTGTTTTTT; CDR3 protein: CASTLGFGELFF
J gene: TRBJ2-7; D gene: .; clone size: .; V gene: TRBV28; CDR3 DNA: TGTGCCAGCAGTTTGCGGAGGATCTCCTACGAGCAGTACTTC; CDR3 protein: CASSLRRISYEQYF
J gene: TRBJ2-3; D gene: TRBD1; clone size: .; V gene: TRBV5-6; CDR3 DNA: TGTGCCAGCAGCTTACCAGGGGGCGGACCCACAGATACGCAGTATTTT; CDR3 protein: CASSLPGGGPTDTQYF
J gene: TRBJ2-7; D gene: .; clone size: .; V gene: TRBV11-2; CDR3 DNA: TGTGCCAGCAGCCGCAGGTCCTCCTACGAGCAGTACTTC; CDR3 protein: CASSRRSSYEQYF
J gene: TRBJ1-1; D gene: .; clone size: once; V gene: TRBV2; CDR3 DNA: TGTGCCAGCAGTTATACCGAGGGGGGAGAAGCTTTCTTT; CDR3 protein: CASSYTEGGEAFF
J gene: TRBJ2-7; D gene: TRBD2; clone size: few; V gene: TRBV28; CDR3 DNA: TGTGCCAGCAGTTTCTCCGGGACTAGCGGGGCCCTCACCTACGAGCAGTACTTC; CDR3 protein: CASSFSGTSGALTYEQYF
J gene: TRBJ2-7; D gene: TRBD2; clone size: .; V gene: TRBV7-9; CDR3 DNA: TGTGCCAGCAGCTTAGCTTCTAGCGGGAGGGCTTCCCACGAGCAGTACTTC; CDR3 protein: CASSLASSGRASHEQYF
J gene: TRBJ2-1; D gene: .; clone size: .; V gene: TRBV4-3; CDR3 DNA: TGCGCCAGCAGCCAAGACCCAAGGGGGACGAGCTCCTACAATGAGCAGTTCTTC; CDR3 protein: CASSQDPRGTSSYNEQFF
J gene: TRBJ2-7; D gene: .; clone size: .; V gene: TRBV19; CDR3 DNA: TGTGCCAGTAGTAAAGTAGGGAGGAACGAGCAGTACTTC; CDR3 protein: CASSKVGRNEQYF
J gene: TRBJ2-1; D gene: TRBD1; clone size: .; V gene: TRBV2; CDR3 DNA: TGTGCCAGCGGAAACGGCCCCGGGACAGGGGGAAACAATGAGCAGTTCTTC; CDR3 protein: CASGNGPGTGGNNEQFF
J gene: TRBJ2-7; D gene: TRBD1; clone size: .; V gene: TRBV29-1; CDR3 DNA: TGCAGCGTGAAAACAGGGGAGGAGCAGTACTTC; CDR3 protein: CSVKTGEEQYF
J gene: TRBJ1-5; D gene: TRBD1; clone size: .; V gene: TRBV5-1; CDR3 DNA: TGCGCCAGCAGCCCGGCGGGACAGGGTAACCAGCCCCAGCATTTT; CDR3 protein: CASSPAGQGNQPQHF
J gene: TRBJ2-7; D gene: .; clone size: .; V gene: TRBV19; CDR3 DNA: TGTGCCAGTAGTATAGGCGGGTTTGGCTACTACGAGCAGTACTTC; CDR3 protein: CASSIGGFGYYEQYF
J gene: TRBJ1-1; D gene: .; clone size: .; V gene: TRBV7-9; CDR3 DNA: TGTGCCAGCAGCGCCCAGGCGAACACTGAAGCTTTCTTT; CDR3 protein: CASSAQANTEAFF
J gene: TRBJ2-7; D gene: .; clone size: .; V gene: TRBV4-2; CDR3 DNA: TGTGCCAGCAGCCAACACAGGGCCTACGAGCAGTACTTC; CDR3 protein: CASSQHRAYEQYF
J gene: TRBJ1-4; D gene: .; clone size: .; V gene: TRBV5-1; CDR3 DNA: TGCGCCAGCAGCGGCGACTTTTCCCCTAATGAAAAACTGTTTTTT; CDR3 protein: CASSGDFSPNEKLFF
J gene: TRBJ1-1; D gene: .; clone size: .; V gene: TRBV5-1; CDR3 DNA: TGCGCCAGCAGCCCACCGGTCAGTAACCTTGAAGCTTTCTTT; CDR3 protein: CASSPPVSNLEAFF
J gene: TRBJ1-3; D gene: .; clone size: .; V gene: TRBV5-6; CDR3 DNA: TGTGCCAGCAGCTTAAGCCCCACAGTGTCGGGAAACACCATATATTTT; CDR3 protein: CASSLSPTVSGNTIYF
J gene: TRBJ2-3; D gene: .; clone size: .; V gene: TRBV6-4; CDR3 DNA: TGTGCCAGCAGTGACTCGGGCGGGAAGCTGGGTACGCAGTATTTT; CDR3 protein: CASSDSGGKLGTQYF
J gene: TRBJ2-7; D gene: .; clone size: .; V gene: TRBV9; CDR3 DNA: TGTGCCAGCAGCTCCGCGAACGAGGGCGAGCAGTACTTC; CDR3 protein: CASSSANEGEQYF
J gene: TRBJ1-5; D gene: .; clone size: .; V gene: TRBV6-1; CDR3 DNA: TGTGCCAGCAGTGTTGAGGGTTATCAGCCCCAGCATTTT; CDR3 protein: CASSVEGYQPQHF
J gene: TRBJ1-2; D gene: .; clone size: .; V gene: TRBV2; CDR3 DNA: TGTGCCAGCATCCGAAATGTTAACTATGGCTACACCTTC; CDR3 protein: CASIRNVNYGYTF
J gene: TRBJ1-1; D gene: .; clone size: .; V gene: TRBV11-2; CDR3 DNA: TGTGCCAGCAGCCATGACGGGGGCCCGGGCACTGAAGCTTTCTTT; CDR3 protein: CASSHDGGPGTEAFF
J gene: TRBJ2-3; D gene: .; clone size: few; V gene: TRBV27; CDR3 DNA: TGTGCCAGCAGTTTAAACGAGGTTGCAGATACGCAGTATTTT; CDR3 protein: CASSLNEVADTQYF
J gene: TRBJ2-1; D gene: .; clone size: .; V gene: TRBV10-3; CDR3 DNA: TGTGCCATCAGTGCCCCCAACAATGAGCAGTTCTTC; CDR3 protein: CAISAPNNEQFF
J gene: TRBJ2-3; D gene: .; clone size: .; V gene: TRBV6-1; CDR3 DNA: TGTGCCAGCAGGGACCCGGGCGCAGATACGCAGTATTTT; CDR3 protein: CASRDPGADTQYF
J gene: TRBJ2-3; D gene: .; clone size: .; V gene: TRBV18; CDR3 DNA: TGTGCCAGCTCACCACCCTCCAGGGCAGATACGCAGTATTTT; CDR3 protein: CASSPPSRADTQYF
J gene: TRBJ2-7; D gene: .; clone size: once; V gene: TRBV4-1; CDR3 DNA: TGCGCCAGCAGCCAAGATGCCTCCGACTCCTACGAGCAGTACTTC; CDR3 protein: CASSQDASDSYEQYF
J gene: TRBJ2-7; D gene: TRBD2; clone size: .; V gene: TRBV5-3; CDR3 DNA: TGTGCCAGAAGCCGCACCCCCGGGGTTTTAGCGGGAGTACACGAGCAGTACTTC; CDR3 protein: CARSRTPGVLAGVHEQYF
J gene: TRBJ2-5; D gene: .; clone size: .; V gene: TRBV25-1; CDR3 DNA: TGTGCCAGCAGTGAAAGGCAGCAAGAGACCCAGTACTTC; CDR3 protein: CASSERQQETQYF
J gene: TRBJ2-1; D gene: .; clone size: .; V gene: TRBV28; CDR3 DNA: TGTGCCAGCAGGAGGTTGAGTCTCTACAATGAGCAGTTCTTC; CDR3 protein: CASRRLSLYNEQFF
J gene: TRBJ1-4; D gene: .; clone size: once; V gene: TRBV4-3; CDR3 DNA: TGCGCCAGCAGCCAAGATCTTTTTGAGGGAAATGAAAAACTGTTTTTT; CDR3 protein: CASSQDLFEGNEKLFF
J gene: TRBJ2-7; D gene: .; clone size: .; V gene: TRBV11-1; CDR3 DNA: TGTGCCAGCAGCTTAGGGGACGGCTACGAGCAGTACTTC; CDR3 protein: CASSLGDGYEQYF
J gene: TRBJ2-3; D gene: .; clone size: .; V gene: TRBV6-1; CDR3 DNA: TGTGCCAGCGATTTTACTAGAGGAGGCACAGATACGCAGTATTTT; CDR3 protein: CASDFTRGGTDTQYF
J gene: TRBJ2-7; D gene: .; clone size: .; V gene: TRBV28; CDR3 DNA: TGTGCCAGCAGTTTAGGAAACGAGCAGTACTTC; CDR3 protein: CASSLGNEQYF
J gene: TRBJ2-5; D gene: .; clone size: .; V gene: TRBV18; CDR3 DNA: TGTGCCAGCTCACCCGGCCATCAGGAGACCCAGTACTTC; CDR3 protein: CASSPGHQETQYF
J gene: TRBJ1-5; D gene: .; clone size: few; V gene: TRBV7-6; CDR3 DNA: TGTGCCAGCAGCCGGACTCTGGCGGGCAATCAGCCCCAGCATTTT; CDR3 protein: CASSRTLAGNQPQHF
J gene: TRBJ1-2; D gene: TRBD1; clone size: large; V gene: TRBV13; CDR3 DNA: TGTGCCAGCAGCTTAGTCCCGGGACAGGGGGCAGTTGGCTACACCTTC; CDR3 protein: CASSLVPGQGAVGYTF
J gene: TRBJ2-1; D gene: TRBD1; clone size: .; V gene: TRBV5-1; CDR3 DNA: TGCGCCAGCAGCATCACAGGGGGCTTCTACAATGAGCAGTTCTTC; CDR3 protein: CASSITGGFYNEQFF
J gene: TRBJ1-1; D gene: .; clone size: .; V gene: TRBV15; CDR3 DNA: TGTGCCACCAGCAGAGGATACACTGAAGCTTTCTTT; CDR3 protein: CATSRGYTEAFF
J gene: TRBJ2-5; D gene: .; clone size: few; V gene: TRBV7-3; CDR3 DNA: TGTGCCAGCAGCCCAACAGGGTTACAAGAGACCCAGTACTTC; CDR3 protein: CASSPTGLQETQYF
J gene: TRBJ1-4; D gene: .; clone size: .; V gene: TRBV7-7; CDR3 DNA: TGTGCTAGCAGCTTAGGTAGTGAGGCTACAACTAATGAAAAACTGTTTTTT; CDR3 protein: CASSLGSEATTNEKLFF
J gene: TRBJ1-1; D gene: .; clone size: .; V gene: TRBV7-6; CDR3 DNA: TGTGCCAGCAGCTTAGCAATCCGAGGACAGAAGGGCACTGAAGCTTTCTTT; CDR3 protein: CASSLAIRGQKGTEAFF
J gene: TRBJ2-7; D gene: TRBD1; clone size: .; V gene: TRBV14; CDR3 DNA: TGTGCCAGCAGCCCCTCATTTGGACAGGGGGCTTACGAGCAGTACTTC; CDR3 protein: CASSPSFGQGAYEQYF
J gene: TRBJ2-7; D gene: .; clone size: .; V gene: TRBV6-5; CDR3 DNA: TGTGCCAGCAGTTCCAGGACCTCCGAGCAGTACTTC; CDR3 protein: CASSSRTSEQYF
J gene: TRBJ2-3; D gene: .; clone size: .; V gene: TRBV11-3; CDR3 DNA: TGTGCCAGCAGCCACGGACAGAATACAGATACGCAGTATTTT; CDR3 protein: CASSHGQNTDTQYF
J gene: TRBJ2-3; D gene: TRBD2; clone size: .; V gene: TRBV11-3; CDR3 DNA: TGTGCCAGCAGCTTGGACCCCTCTGGCGGGAGAATCACAGATACGCAGTATTTT; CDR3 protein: CASSLDPSGGRITDTQYF
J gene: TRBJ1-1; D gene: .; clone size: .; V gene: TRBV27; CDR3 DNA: TGTGCCAGCAGTTTAGGGGAGGGCTCCAACACTGAAGCTTTCTTT; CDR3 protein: CASSLGEGSNTEAFF
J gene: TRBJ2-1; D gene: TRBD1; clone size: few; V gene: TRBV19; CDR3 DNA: TGTGCCAGTAGTAGGGGACAGGGATTTTCGGGTGAGCAGTTCTTC; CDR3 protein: CASSRGQGFSGEQFF
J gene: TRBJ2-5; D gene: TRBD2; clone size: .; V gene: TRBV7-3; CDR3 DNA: TGTGCCAGCAGCTCCGGACTAGCGTGGGAGACCCAGTACTTC; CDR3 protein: CASSSGLAWETQYF